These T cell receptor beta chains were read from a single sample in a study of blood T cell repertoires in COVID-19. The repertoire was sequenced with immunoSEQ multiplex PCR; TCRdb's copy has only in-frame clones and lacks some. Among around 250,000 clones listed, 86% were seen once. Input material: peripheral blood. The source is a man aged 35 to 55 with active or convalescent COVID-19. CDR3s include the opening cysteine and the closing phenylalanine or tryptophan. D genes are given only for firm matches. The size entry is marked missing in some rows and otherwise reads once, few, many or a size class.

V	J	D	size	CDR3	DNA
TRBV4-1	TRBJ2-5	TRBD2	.	CASSQDLAGGLETQYF	TGCGCCAGCAGCCAAGATTTGGCGGGGGGGTTGGAGACCCAGTACTTC
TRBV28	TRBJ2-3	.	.	CASSLGSAFTDTQYF	TGTGCCAGCTCCCTAGGGAGTGCTTTCACAGATACGCAGTATTTT
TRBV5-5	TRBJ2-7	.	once	CASSIRLATGGIEQYF	TGTGCCAGCAGCATACGGTTAGCTACTGGGGGGATCGAGCAGTACTTC
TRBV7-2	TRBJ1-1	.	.	CASSLARTQNTEAFF	TGTGCCAGCAGCTTAGCCCGGACACAGAACACTGAAGCTTTCTTT
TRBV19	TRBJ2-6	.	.	CASSSQGPYSGANVLTF	TGTGCCAGTAGTTCACAGGGCCCGTACTCTGGGGCCAACGTCCTGACTTTC
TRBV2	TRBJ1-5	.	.	CASTDRNQPQHF	TGTGCCAGCACCGACAGAAATCAGCCCCAGCATTTT
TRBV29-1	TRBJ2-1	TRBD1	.	CSVGDRDNEQFF	TGCAGCGTTGGGGACAGGGACAATGAGCAGTTCTTC
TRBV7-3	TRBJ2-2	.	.	CASSLKGDANTGELFF	TGTGCCAGCAGCTTAAAGGGAGACGCGAACACCGGGGAGCTGTTTTTT
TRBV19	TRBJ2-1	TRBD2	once	CASCRTSNSPNEQFF	TGTGCCAGTTGTCGGACTAGCAATAGCCCCAATGAGCAGTTCTTC
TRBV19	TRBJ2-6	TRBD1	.	CASAPGQTMSGANVLTF	TGTGCCAGTGCACCGGGACAGACAATGTCTGGGGCCAACGTCCTGACTTTC
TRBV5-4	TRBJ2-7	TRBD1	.	CASHRQGENYEQYF	TGTGCCAGCCATCGACAGGGCGAGAACTACGAGCAGTACTTC
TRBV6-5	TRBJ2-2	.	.	CASIGPTGELFF	TGTGCCAGCATCGGTCCCACCGGGGAGCTGTTTTTT
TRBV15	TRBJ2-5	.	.	CATSRGAAQETQYF	TGTGCCACCAGCAGAGGCGCTGCCCAAGAGACCCAGTACTTC
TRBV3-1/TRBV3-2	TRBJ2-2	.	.	CASRQGRLTGELFF	TGTGCCAGCAGACAAGGGAGACTAACCGGGGAGCTGTTTTTT
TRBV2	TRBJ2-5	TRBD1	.	CASKQDRVEETQYF	TGTGCCAGCAAGCAAGACAGGGTCGAAGAGACCCAGTACTTC
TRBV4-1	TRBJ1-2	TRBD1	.	CASSPSQVSHRDSDREGYTF	TGCGCCAGCAGTCCCTCCCAAGTATCCCACCGGGACAGCGACAGGGAGGGCTACACCTTC
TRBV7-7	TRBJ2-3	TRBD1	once	CASSLRQGEEDTQYF	TGTGCCAGCAGCCTTAGACAGGGAGAGGAGGATACGCAGTATTTT
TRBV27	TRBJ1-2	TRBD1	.	CASRAARDRDYGYTF	TGTGCCAGCCGTGCCGCCCGGGACAGGGACTATGGCTACACCTTC
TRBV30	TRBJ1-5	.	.	CAWSVRGGWSQPQHF	TGTGCCTGGAGTGTACGGGGGGGTTGGAGCCAGCCCCAGCATTTT
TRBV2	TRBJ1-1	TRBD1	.	CASSELRGLGTEAFF	TGTGCCAGCAGTGAACTCAGGGGGCTTGGCACTGAAGCTTTCTTT
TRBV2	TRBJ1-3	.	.	CASIQAGNTIYF	TGTGCCAGCATCCAAGCGGGAAACACCATATATTTT
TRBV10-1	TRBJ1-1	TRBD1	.	CARKSTGTVNTEAFF	TGCGCCAGAAAATCCACCGGGACAGTGAACACTGAAGCTTTCTTT
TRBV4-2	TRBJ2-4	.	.	CASSQDRAGFKQAFMDIQYF	TGTGCCAGCAGCCAAGATAGGGCAGGGTTCAAACAAGCGTTTATGGACATTCAGTACTTC
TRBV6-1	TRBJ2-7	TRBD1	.	CASSEFGDRGSYEQYF	TGTGCCAGCAGTGAATTTGGGGACAGGGGATCGTACGAGCAGTACTTC